The 30 T cell receptor beta chains given below trace back to one sample, sequenced in a study of human T cells and chemical hapten exposure. TCRdb redid the calling of the RACE reads with MiXCR, one entry per CDR3 protein. This table holds roughly 90,000 distinct CDR3 sequences, 8% to 10% found once. As for time point: pre-sensitization, week 0. This sample's treatment: therapeutic diphenylcyclopropenone sensitization with weekly scalp DPC. The specimen comprised whole blood, sampled in connection with sensitization to the hapten diphenylcyclopropenone (DPC). All receptors derive from a woman aged 40 to 49 with alopecia areata. Some clones in this sample may be carry-over from other donors' samples.

This clonotype was recorded many times. The chain is built from TRBV11-2 and TRBJ2-4; a weak D match, TRBD1 (6 bases). CDR3 length: 14 amino acids. V lost 1 base and J lost 6, with 10 bases in between. The germline CDR1 and CDR2 sequences are SGHAT and FQNNGV. Here the CDR3 DNA reads TGTGCCAGCAGCTTAGGGACAGCCTCAAACATTCAGTACTTC. The encoded protein is CASSLGTASNIQYF.

The chain carries TRBV6-4 and TRBJ2-2; D gene uncertain. This CDR3 is built from 13 residues. Germline V gene data show CDR1 as MRHNA and CDR2 as SNTAGT. The germline V and J ends were trimmed by 3 bases and 6 bases, with 8 bases remaining between them. The CDR3 region is CASSDRAPGELFF. The CDR3 DNA follows: TGTGCCAGCAGTGATAGAGCGCCCGGGGAGCTGTTTTTT.

The chain employs TRBV9 and TRBJ2-5; 7 nucleotides match TRBD2. The ends lost 4 bases at V and 4 bases at J; junction bases unmatched: 7. Germline V CDR1 and CDR2: SGDLS, YYNGEE. The CDR3 covers 14 residues. CDR3 in DNA: TGTGCCAGCAGCCTCACTAGCGACCGAGAGACCCAGTACTTC. Translated: CASSLTSDRETQYF.

This clonotype was found many times. This sequence joins TRBV6-5 and TRBJ2-7; 8 bases are shared with TRBD1. CDR3 length equals 12 residues. Germline CDR1 and CDR2: MNHEY and SVGAGI. V dropped 6 bases and J dropped 6; count of bases not matched to a gene: 4. Here the CDR3 reads CASSSTGGEQYF. CDR3 nucleotide sequence: TGTGCCAGCAGCTCTACAGGGGGCGAGCAGTACTTC.

The gene calls are TRBV5-6 and TRBJ2-7; D possibly uses TRBD1 or TRBD2 (5 bases each). V dropped 3 bases and J dropped 5 bases, with 12 bases sitting between them. There are 13 residues in the CDR3. The germline CDR1 and CDR2 sequences are SGHDT and YYEEEE. The CDR3 region has the DNA TGTGCCAGCAGCTGGGGGACGGGGAACGAGCAGTACTTC. Amino acids: CASSWGTGNEQYF. Supplemented by reference TRBV5-6 and TRBJ2-7, the full variable domain reads DAGVTQSPTHLIKTRGQQVTLRCSPKSGHDTVSWYQQALGQGPQFIFQYYEEEERQRGNFPDRFSGHQFPNYSSELNVNALLLGDSALYLCASSWGTGNEQYFGPGTRLTVT.

This clonotype was recorded at least ten times. The genes are TRBV6-2 or TRBV6-3 and TRBJ2-7, with 11 bases lining up with TRBD1. The length of the CDR3 is 15 residues. CDR1 and CDR2 from the germline V gene are MNHEY and SVGEGT. V trimming: 6 bases; J trimming: 4 bases; junction bases outside the gene matches: 8. The CDR3 bases are TGTGCCAGCAGCCGCGGACAGGGGGCTATTTACGAGCAGTACTTC. This encodes CASSRGQGAIYEQYF.

This chain uses TRBV20-1 with TRBJ2-3; 10 bases are shared with TRBD2. Germline V lookup: CDR1 DFQATT, CDR2 SNEGSKA (reference sequence). The trim removed 1 base at V and 0 bases at J, leaving 7 bases unmatched. The CDR3 runs to 17 residues. The CDR3 sequence: CSARAEGSGGSTDTQYF. The CDR3, as DNA: TGCAGTGCTAGAGCGGAAGGTAGCGGGGGGAGCACAGATACGCAGTATTTT.

The chain links TRBV7-2 to TRBJ2-7; D is uncertain. Germline assignment: CDR1 SGHTA and CDR2 FQGNSA. The V gene lost 5 bases and the J gene lost 3 bases, with 8 bases spanning the gap. The CDR3 has 12 residues. CDR3 in DNA: TGTGCCAGCAGCCGGTATGGCTACGAGCAGTACTTC. Protein product: CASSRYGYEQYF.

This clonotype showed up just a few times. The V gene is TRBV28, the J gene TRBJ2-7; D may match TRBD1 or TRBD2 (5 bases each). There are 15 residues in the CDR3. Germline V gives CDR1 MDHEN, CDR2 SYDVKM. V was trimmed by 3 bases and J by 0 bases, leaving 12 bases between them. The CDR3 loop is CASSLVGVLSYEQYF. CDR3 bases: TGTGCCAGCAGTTTGGTGGGGGTCCTCTCCTACGAGCAGTACTTC. Looking up the rest from reference TRBV28 and TRBJ2-7 gives the full variable domain: DVKVTQSSRYLVKRTGEKVFLECVQDMDHENMFWYRQDPGLGLRLIYFSYDVKMKEKGDIPEGYSVSREKKERFSLILESASTNQTSMYLCASSLVGVLSYEQYFGPGTRLTVT.

This clonotype was seen a few times. This chain uses TRBV6-5 with TRBJ1-1; a possible D gene is TRBD1 (5 bases). The germline CDR1 and CDR2 sequences are MNHEY and SVGAGI. V was trimmed by 4 bases and J by 6 bases, leaving 15 bases between them. CDR3 length: 14 amino acids. The CDR3 loop reads CASSSRGRAAEAFF. As DNA, the CDR3 is TGTGCCAGCAGTTCCCGGGGCCGGGCTGCTGAAGCTTTCTTT.

At least ten counts were recorded for this clonotype. J is TRBJ2-2 and V is TRBV25-1; unclear D gene. The CDR3 extends over 14 amino acids. V was shortened by 2 bases and J by 3 bases, with 7 bases between the two germline ends. Germline lookup yields CDR1 MGHDK and CDR2 SYGVNS. For the CDR3, the DNA is TGTGCCAGCAGTGAAGGCGAGGACACCGGGGAGCTGTTTTTT. Encoded protein: CASSEGEDTGELFF. The full variable domain, rest sourced from reference TRBV25-1 and TRBJ2-2, is EADIYQTPRYLVIGTGKKITLECSQTMGHDKMYWYQQDPGMELHLIHYSYGVNSTEKGDLSSESTVSRIRTEHFPLTLESARPSHTSQYLCASSEGEDTGELFFGEGSRLTVL.

This clonotype has more than one count but fewer than ten. Compared with germline, one end of the junction differs, possibly owing to a read error. J is TRBJ2-3 and V is TRBV27, with D hard to call. The length of the CDR3 is 16 residues. Germline loops: CDR1 MNHEY, CDR2 SMNVEV (reference sequence). CDR3 in amino acids: CANSPQPDPSTDTQYF. The CDR3 nucleotides are TGTGCCAACAGTCCCCAACCGGACCCTAGCACAGATACGCAGTATTTT.

This clonotype was detected only a few times. This chain links TRBV7-2 with TRBJ2-3; 9 bases align to TRBD2. CDR1 and CDR2 from the germline V gene are SGHTA and FQGNSA. V shed 1 base and J 1 base; nucleotides not matched to a gene: 0. The CDR3 runs 15 residues. CDR3 DNA: TGTGCCAGCAGCTTAGGACTAGCGGGCACAGATACGCAGTATTTT. Protein product: CASSLGLAGTDTQYF.

The chain uses TRBV3-1 and TRBJ2-1; TRBD1 matches at 9 bases. The CDR3 consists of 16 residues. V gave up 3 bases and J gave up 6 bases; unmatched junction bases: 9. Germline V CDR1 and CDR2: LGHDT, YNNKEL (reference sequence). CDR3 amino acids: CASSQVDGTGINEQFF. The CDR3 nucleotides read TGTGCCAGCAGCCAGGTCGACGGGACAGGGATCAATGAGCAGTTCTTC.

V and J are TRBV11-2 and TRBJ2-1, with TRBD2 as a possible D gene (6 bases). The CDR3 totals 13 residues. The V gene's germline CDR1 is SGHAT and CDR2 FQNNGV. Trimming removed 5 bases at V and 7 bases at J, with 12 bases between. DNA for the CDR3: TGTGCCAGCAGCCTCGCGGGGAGTAATGAGCAGTTCTTC. Its protein product is CASSLAGSNEQFF.

There are many counts of this clonotype. The rearrangement joins TRBV4-2 to TRBJ2-4; D is tentatively TRBD1 or TRBD2 (5 bases each). CDR3 length: 15 residues. The ends were cut back, 3 bases at V and 8 bases at J, with 17 bases in the middle. From germline, CDR1 is LGHNA and CDR2 YNFKEQ. The CDR3 loop is CASSHAQRDADIQYF. Here the CDR3 DNA reads TGTGCCAGCAGCCACGCACAGAGGGACGCGGACATTCAGTACTTC.

The V call is TRBV25-1, the J call TRBJ2-3, with 8 nucleotides matching TRBD1. The V gene end was trimmed by 5 bases and the J gene end by 5 bases; junction bases not matched to a gene: 3. Per the germline V gene, CDR1 is MGHDK and CDR2 is SYGVNS. The CDR3 is made up of 13 amino acids. CDR3 amino acids: CASSPQGVDTQYF. As DNA, the CDR3 is TGTGCCAGCAGTCCACAGGGGGTAGATACGCAGTATTTT.

This clonotype came up a few times. The chain links TRBV7-6 to TRBJ2-3; D remains ambiguous. Trimming removed 4 bases at V and 1 base at J, with 12 bases between. The CDR3 length is 15 residues. CDR1 and CDR2 from the germline V gene are SGHVS and FNYEAQ. CDR3 DNA: TGTGCCAGCAGCTCCTATGGGGTGGGCACAGATACGCAGTATTTT. It specifies CASSSYGVGTDTQYF.

In this sample, this clonotype turned up a few times. The chain combines TRBV24-1 with TRBJ2-7, with no clear D. The CDR3 sequence is 14 residues long. The germline gives CDR1 KGHDR, CDR2 SFDVKD. Trimming pared 3 bases from V and 0 bases from J, leaving 8 bases between. CDR3: CATSDIGSSYEQYF. DNA of the CDR3: TGTGCCACCAGTGATATAGGTAGCTCCTACGAGCAGTACTTC.

Notes on this clonotype: This may be a read error, as it is one base from a much larger clone. This chain connects TRBV5-6 to TRBJ1-2, with a tentative D call TRBD1 (6 bases). Germline values: CDR1 SGHDT, CDR2 YYEEEE. This CDR3 has 15 amino acids. V dropped 3 bases and J dropped 4 bases, with 16 bases sitting between them. The CDR3 DNA reads as TGTGCCAGCAGCTCGGCAGGGGCGGGAAGCTATGGCTACACCTTC. Translation gives CASSSAGAGSYGYTF.

The chain employs TRBV20-1 and TRBJ2-1; D is ambiguous. Germline V gene lookup returns CDR1 DFQATT and CDR2 SNEGSKA (reference sequence). The CDR3 is made up of 12 amino acids. The ends were cut back, 6 bases at V and 7 bases at J, with 13 bases in the middle. The DNA for the CDR3 is TGCAGTGCCCGGACCTCGGGTAATGAGCAGTTCTTC. Encoded protein: CSARTSGNEQFF.

The chain joins TRBV10-2 to TRBJ2-1; D is possibly TRBD2 (6 bases). CDR3 length: 13 amino acids. Trimming pared 3 bases from V and 12 bases from J, leaving 15 bases between. Looked up from germline, CDR1 is WSHSY and CDR2 is SAAADI. The DNA of the CDR3 is TGCGCCAGCAGTGACCTGACGACTAGTTGGCAGTTCTTC. Residues: CASSDLTTSWQFF.

This clonotype was counted ten times or more. The V and J genes are TRBV29-1 and TRBJ1-1; D is undetermined. CDR3 length equals 11 residues. V shed 4 bases and J shed 0 bases, with 3 bases lying between them. Germline V gives CDR1 SQVTM, CDR2 ANQGSEA. The CDR3 loop reads CSVVLNTEAFF. The CDR3 DNA is TGCAGCGTTGTTTTGAACACTGAAGCTTTCTTT.

About this clonotype: This may be a read error, as it is one base from a much larger clone. The V and J genes are TRBV12-3 or TRBV12-4 and TRBJ1-5; TRBD1 matches 7 bases. The CDR3 sequence is 18 residues long. The CDR3 reads CASSYDRAQINSNRPQHF. CDR3 nucleotide sequence: TGTGCCAGCAGTTATGACAGGGCCCAAATTAATAGCAATCGGCCCCAGCATTTT.

On this clonotype: This may be a read error, as it is one base from a much larger clone. The V and J genes are TRBV7-2 and TRBJ2-6; D possibly uses TRBD1 or TRBD2 (6 bases each). Germline V gives CDR1 SGHTA, CDR2 FQGNSA. The CDR3 contains 16 residues. The CDR3 spells CASSEDWTPGANVMTF. The DNA of the CDR3 is TGTGCCAGCAGCGAAGACTGGACTCCGGGGGCCAACGTCATGACTTTC.

This clonotype was detected only a few times. The chain is built from TRBV6-1 and TRBJ2-5, with TRBD2 matching over 9 bases. This CDR3 has 15 amino acids. Germline assignment: CDR1 MNHNS and CDR2 SASEGT. V shed 4 bases and J 5 bases; nucleotides not matched to a gene: 8. CDR3 amino acids: CASSVSGAGGETQYF. CDR3 sequence (DNA): TGTGCCAGCAGTGTCTCGGGGGCGGGAGGGGAGACCCAGTACTTC.

This clonotype was picked up a small number of times. The chain employs TRBV7-3 and TRBJ2-2, with D perhaps matching TRBD2 (5 bases). The CDR3 is 13 amino acids. Trimming pared 4 bases from V and 8 bases from J, leaving 11 bases between. In germline, CDR1 is SGHTA, CDR2 FQGTGA. This chain's CDR3 is CASSSGVAGELFF. The CDR3 nucleotides read TGTGCCAGCAGCTCCGGGGTGGCTGGGGAGCTGTTTTTT.

This clonotype was recorded many times. This rearrangement joins TRBV7-6 to TRBJ2-5, with TRBD1 matching 7 bases. Trimming removed 1 base from V and 5 bases from J; junction bases left unmatched: 4. Looked up from germline, CDR1 is SGHVS and CDR2 is FNYEAQ. The CDR3 is 14 amino acids. This chain's CDR3 is CASSLEVRGETQYF. In nucleotides, the CDR3 is TGTGCCAGCAGCTTAGAGGTCAGGGGGGAGACCCAGTACTTC.

This clonotype was seen many times. This chain uses TRBV6-2 or TRBV6-3 with TRBJ2-7; no clear D gene. Germline-derived CDR1 and CDR2 are MNHEY and SVGEGT. The CDR3 extends over 14 amino acids. V lost 5 bases and J 0 bases, leaving 11 bases between the germline ends. This chain's CDR3 is CASSHAGRSYEQYF. The CDR3 bases are TGTGCCAGCAGTCACGCAGGCCGCTCCTACGAGCAGTACTTC.

This clonotype was seen more than once but under ten times. The chain carries TRBV23-1 and TRBJ2-3, with TRBD1 matching over 9 bases. TRBV23-1 is classed as an ORF, of uncertain function. The junction had 1 base not matched to a gene; V was cut back by 0 bases and J by 3 bases. This CDR3 region has 15 residues. The CDR3 DNA sequence: TGCGCCAGCAGTCAATCGGACAGGGGTACAGATACGCAGTATTTT. Its protein product is CASSQSDRGTDTQYF.